The clone carrying this TCR beta chain was seen repeatedly, ten times or more. This record belongs to a study of CD8 T cells in ankylosing spondylitis. Each CDR3 protein is one row after TCRdb ran MiXCR on the 5' RACE reads. The sample has some 220,000 distinct CDR3 sequences; 7% to 10% are singletons. Trimming shortened V by 8 bases and J by 6 bases, and 14 bases separated the two germline ends. The CDR3 is 12 residues long. CDR1 and CDR2 (germline): SGHAT, FQNNGV. This sequence originates from a female donor with ankylosing spondylitis or in good health (not recorded which). J is TRBJ2-7 and V is TRBV11-2; D tentatively reads TRBD1 or TRBD2 (5 bases each). Sample: blood, either unsorted or a sorted T cell fraction (not recorded which). DNA for the CDR3: TGTGCCAGCCGAGAAGGGACGGGCGAGCAGTACTTC. It codes for CASREGTGEQYF.